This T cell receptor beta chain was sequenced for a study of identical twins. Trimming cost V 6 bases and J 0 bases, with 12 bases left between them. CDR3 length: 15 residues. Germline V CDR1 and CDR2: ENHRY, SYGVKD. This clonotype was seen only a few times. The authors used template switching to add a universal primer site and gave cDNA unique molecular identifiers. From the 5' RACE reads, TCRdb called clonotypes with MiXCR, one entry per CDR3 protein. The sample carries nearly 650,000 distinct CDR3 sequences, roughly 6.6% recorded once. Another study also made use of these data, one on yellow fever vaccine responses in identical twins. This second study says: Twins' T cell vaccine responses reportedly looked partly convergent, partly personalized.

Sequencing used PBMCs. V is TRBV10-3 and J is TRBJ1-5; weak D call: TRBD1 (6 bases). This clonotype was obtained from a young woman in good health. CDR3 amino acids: CAISPTGDSNQPQHF. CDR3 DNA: TGTGCCATCAGCCCGACAGGCGATAGCAATCAGCCCCAGCATTTT.